The 22 T cell receptor beta chains presented below share a single source sample, sequenced in a study of blood T cell repertoires in COVID-19. Method: immunoSEQ multiplex PCR; TCRdb's copy keeps in-frame clones and lacks some. In the table there are just over 95,000 clones, roughly four fifths of which are singletons. The sample taken for sequencing was peripheral blood. The receptors derive from a man between 60 and 75 years old with acute or convalescent COVID-19.

This clone occurred once. For the CDR3, the DNA is TGTGCCAGCAGTCTAAGGGGTGCCACTGAAGCTTTCTTT. Amino acid sequence: CASSLRGATEAFF. The chain recombines TRBV12-3 or TRBV12-4 with TRBJ1-1; possible D gene TRBD1, 5 bases. This CDR3 is 13 amino acids long. V gave up 5 bases and J gave up 4 bases, with 11 bases separating them.

This clone turned up a few times. CDR3 protein: CASSSRTGSSYEQYF. CDR3 in DNA: TGTGCCAGCAGTTCTCGGACAGGGAGCTCCTACGAGCAGTACTTC. This chain joins TRBV6-5 and TRBJ2-7; 8 bases line up with TRBD1. In germline, CDR1 is MNHEY, CDR2 SVGAGI. Trimming cost V 4 bases and J 0 bases; bases outside gene matches: 5. The CDR3 loop spans 15 amino acids.

The chain recombines TRBV6-2 or TRBV6-3 with TRBJ2-6; TRBD2 agrees at 7 bases. After removal of 2 bases from V and 0 bases from J, the junction contained 10 bases not matched to a gene. Per the germline V gene, CDR1 is MNHEY and CDR2 is SVGEGT. This CDR3 spans 19 amino acids. This chain's CDR3 is CASSYQKAGLYSGANVLTF. CDR3 nucleotide sequence: TGTGCCAGCAGTTACCAAAAAGCGGGACTTTACTCTGGGGCCAACGTCCTGACTTTC.

This clone was recorded a few times. The genes are TRBV11-2 and TRBJ1-3, with 10 bases identical to TRBD1. With V trimmed by 6 bases and J by 2 bases, 7 bases remained unmatched. The germline V gene has CDR1 SGHAT and CDR2 FQNNGV. The CDR3 is 16 amino acids. The CDR3 DNA reads TGTGCCAGCAGGAACGCCGGGACAGGGGCTGGAAACACCATATATTTT. Amino acids: CASRNAGTGAGNTIYF.

The rearrangement links TRBV12-5 to TRBJ2-1; tentative D call: TRBD2 (5 bases). CDR3 length equals 12 residues. The V end lost 2 bases, the J end lost 8 bases, and 7 bases lay between the germline ends. Germline CDR1 LGHNT, CDR2 FRNRAP. Written as DNA, the CDR3 is TGTGCTAGTGGTTTGTATAGCGATGAGCAGTTCTTC. It codes for CASGLYSDEQFF.

This clone appeared once. The rearrangement uses TRBV6-1 and TRBJ1-5, with D perhaps TRBD1 (5 bases). Germline V gives CDR1 MNHNS, CDR2 SASEGT. The CDR3 contains 16 residues. V lost 2 bases, J lost 8 bases, and 19 bases lay in between. As DNA, the CDR3 is TGTGCCAGCAGTGAATTCGGACAAGGGAAGGAGAAGCCCCAGCATTTT. As protein: CASSEFGQGKEKPQHF.

The CDR3 region has the DNA TGTGCCAGCAGTGACCAGGGAAGCACAGATACGCAGTATTTT. Translated, it gives CASSDQGSTDTQYF. The V and J genes are TRBV6-4 and TRBJ2-3; a possible D gene is TRBD1 (5 bases). The V end lost 2 bases, the J end lost 0 bases, and 6 bases lay between the germline ends. The CDR3 loop spans 14 amino acids. Germline CDR1 and CDR2: MRHNA and SNTAGT.

The rearrangement uses TRBV19 and TRBJ1-1; 8 bases agree with TRBD1. Unmatched junction bases numbered 11, after V lost 10 bases and J lost 7 bases. This CDR3 has 13 amino acids. CDR1 LNHDA and CDR2 SQIVND come from the germline V gene (reference sequence). The CDR3 DNA reads as TGTGCCACCTGCCGGGACAGGCCTAGTGAAGCTTTCTTT. It encodes CATCRDRPSEAFF.

The chain carries TRBV11-2 and TRBJ1-1; D is perhaps TRBD1 (5 bases). Trimming left V 0 bases short and J 1 base short, with 9 bases between. The CDR3 sequence is 15 residues long. Germline V gene sequence: CDR1 SGHAT, CDR2 FQNNGV. Here the CDR3 reads CASSLDQGWNTEAFF. CDR3 DNA sequence: TGTGCCAGCAGCTTAGATCAGGGTTGGAACACTGAAGCTTTCTTT.

The CDR3 sequence: CASSVAGSGSSYEQFF. CDR3 bases: TGTGCCAGCAGCGTAGCAGGTAGCGGGAGCAGTTATGAGCAGTTCTTC. The V call is TRBV9, the J call TRBJ2-1, with TRBD2 matching 9 bases. The CDR3 sequence is 16 residues long. Germline V gene sequence: CDR1 SGDLS, CDR2 YYNGEE. J gave up 8 bases and V 0 bases, and 9 bases lay outside the gene matches.

This clone was seen a handful of times. This chain links TRBV6-1 with TRBJ1-2, with 8 bases fitting TRBD1. Germline trimming cut 1 base from V and 4 bases from J; bases unmatched to any gene: 2. CDR1 and CDR2 (germline): MNHNS, SASEGT. The CDR3 extends over 14 amino acids. The CDR3 region is CASSEGGQGYGYTF. The CDR3 region has the DNA TGTGCCAGCAGTGAAGGTGGACAGGGCTATGGCTACACCTTC.

V usage is TRBV9 and J usage is TRBJ2-5; 13 nucleotides line up with TRBD2. V dropped 0 bases and J dropped 2; count of bases not matched to a gene: 1. Germline CDR1 is SGDLS and CDR2 is YYNGEE. This CDR3 region has 16 residues. The CDR3 region is CASSVETSGGQETQYF. Here the CDR3 DNA reads TGTGCCAGCAGCGTAGAGACTAGCGGGGGGCAAGAGACCCAGTACTTC.

CDR3 amino acids: CASSPKRGGNTGELFF. The CDR3 DNA follows: TGTGCCAGCAGCCCCAAACGGGGGGGCAACACCGGGGAGCTGTTTTTT. V gene TRBV4-2 combines with J gene TRBJ2-2, with TRBD2 matching 8 bases. CDR1 is LGHNA and CDR2 is YNFKEQ in the germline V gene. The V and J ends lost 4 bases and 2 bases, in that order; junction bases with no gene match: 6. This CDR3 spans 16 amino acids.

The chain has TRBV4-1 and TRBJ1-3, with D unresolved. This CDR3 has 16 residues. Between the trimmed V and J ends, which lost 0 bases and 6 bases, there was a span of 15 bases. CDR1 is MGHRA, CDR2 YSYEKL, per germline. The CDR3 is CASSQDNVARANTIYF. DNA for the CDR3: TGCGCCAGCAGCCAAGATAACGTCGCACGAGCAAACACCATATATTTT.

This chain connects TRBV5-5 to TRBJ1-5; no reliable D call. The length of the CDR3 is 14 residues. Germline V lookup: CDR1 SGHKS, CDR2 YYEKEE (reference sequence). V gave up 2 bases and J gave up 2 bases, with 8 bases separating them. As DNA, the CDR3 is TGTGCCAGCAGCTTACCCGGGGGCAATCAGCCCCAGCATTTT. Translating gives CASSLPGGNQPQHF. Drawing the rest from reference TRBV5-5 and TRBJ1-5, the complete variable domain is DAGVTQSPTHLIKTRGQQVTLRCSPISGHKSVSWYQQVLGQGPQFIFQYYEKEERGRGNFPDRFSARQFPNYSSELNVNALLLGDSALYLCASSLPGGNQPQHFGDGTRLSIL.

CDR3 DNA: TGCAGCGTTGAAAAGGGGCGGTACAATGAGCAGTTCTTC. Translated: CSVEKGRYNEQFF. The rearrangement uses TRBV29-1 and TRBJ2-1, with a tentative D call TRBD1 (5 bases). CDR3 length: 13 amino acids. Germline V gene sequence: CDR1 SQVTM, CDR2 ANQGSEA. With 2 bases removed from V and 4 bases from J, the gap between germline ends came to 9 bases.

The V call is TRBV3-1 (or the pseudogene TRBV3-2), the J call TRBJ1-1, with 10 bases lining up with TRBD1. The CDR3 has 13 residues. Germline values: CDR1 LGHDT, CDR2 YNNKEL (reference sequence). Germline trimming cut 0 bases from V and 11 bases from J; bases unmatched to any gene: 3. The DNA for the CDR3 is TGTGCCAGCAGCCAAGAGGGGACAGGGGTGGCTTTCTTT. Its translation: CASSQEGTGVAFF.

The chain couples TRBV25-1 to TRBJ1-5; D possibly corresponds to TRBD1 (6 bases). Trimming took 11 bases from V and 3 from J, leaving 17 bases between them. CDR1 MGHDK and CDR2 SYGVNS come from the germline V gene. This CDR3 is built from 14 residues. CDR3 region: CASQGGGYNQPQHF. CDR3 nucleotides: TGTGCCTCACAAGGGGGGGGGTACAATCAGCCCCAGCATTTT.

V gene TRBV29-1 combines with J gene TRBJ2-3; 9 bases fit TRBD2. The V and J ends lost 2 bases and 3 bases, in that order; junction bases with no gene match: 3. The germline CDR1 and CDR2 sequences are SQVTM and ANQGSEA. This CDR3 contains 14 residues. The CDR3 DNA reads as TGCAGCGTTGAACGCGGGAGGGCGACAGATACGCAGTATTTT. Amino acid sequence: CSVERGRATDTQYF.

The chain is built from TRBV4-2 and TRBJ2-5; TRBD2 agrees at 9 bases. CDR3 length: 17 residues. CDR1 is LGHNA and CDR2 is YNFKEQ in the germline V gene. J was trimmed by 5 bases and V by 0 bases; bases with no gene match: 10. This CDR3 reads CASSQEAGGGAPETQYF. CDR3 DNA sequence: TGTGCCAGCAGCCAAGAGGCGGGCGGGGGGGCCCCGGAGACCCAGTACTTC.

For the CDR3, the DNA is TGTGCCAGCAGTGAAGCGGGGAGAGAAGCTTTCTTT. Translation gives CASSEAGREAFF. The chain has TRBV2 and TRBJ1-1; D is undetermined. From germline, CDR1 is SNHLY and CDR2 FYNNEI. Trimming removed 0 bases from V and 8 bases from J, with 7 bases in between. The CDR3 totals 12 residues.

The chain employs TRBV5-5 and TRBJ1-1, with D perhaps TRBD1 (5 bases). CDR3 length: 18 amino acids. Germline V gene sequence: CDR1 SGHKS, CDR2 YYEKEE (reference sequence). Between the trimmed V and J ends, which lost 1 base and 0 bases, there was a span of 19 bases. For the CDR3, the DNA is TGTGCCAGCAGCTTGACTTGGACAATAATCCTAATGAACACTGAAGCTTTCTTT. Translated: CASSLTWTIILMNTEAFF.